The rows below give T cell receptor beta chains drawn from one sample of a study of T cell changes during pregnancy in multiple sclerosis. Measured with immunoSEQ multiplex PCR; TCRdb has only the in-frame clones, and not every one. This sample yields around 92,000 clones, of which 85% to 95% are seen a single time; 4.3% belongs to the top ten. The sequences come from peripheral blood, collected in the first trimester of pregnancy. All receptors derive from a female donor with multiple sclerosis, enrolled in a pregnancy study. The CDR3 runs from the conserved cysteine through the conserved F or W. The order of the fields is J gene, D gene, clone size, V gene, CDR3 DNA, CDR3 protein. A D gene is named only where the DNA matches it firmly. Clone size, where shown, is once, few, many, or a class for clones that have expanded.

TRBJ2-5 | TRBD2 | NA | TRBV27 | TGTGCCAGCAGTTTATTTGCGGGGGGGAGAAAAGAGACCCAGTACTTC | CASSLFAGGRKETQYF
TRBJ2-5 | NA | once | TRBV5-5 | TGTGCCAGCAGCTTGTGGGTGGGCGAGACCCAGTACTTC | CASSLWVGETQYF
TRBJ2-5 | TRBD2 | NA | TRBV19 | TGTGCCAGTAGTATTGGGAGGGAAGAGACCCAGTACTTC | CASSIGREETQYF
TRBJ1-2 | TRBD1 | NA | TRBV11-2 | TGTGCCAGCAGCTTAGATCCCGTCGGGACAGAGGTCGGCTACACCTTC | CASSLDPVGTEVGYTF
TRBJ1-2 | TRBD1 | NA | TRBV4-1 | TGCGCCAGCAGCCAACTGACAGGGGGCGCCTATGGCTACACCTTC | CASSQLTGGAYGYTF
TRBJ2-5 | TRBD2 | NA | TRBV7-8 | TGTGCCAGCAGCACCTTTACTAGCGGGCAGTACTTC | CASSTFTSGQYF
TRBJ1-5 | TRBD1 | NA | TRBV5-1 | TGCGCCAGCAGCAGGACAGGGGCCGGGCAGCCCCAGCATTTT | CASSRTGAGQPQHF
TRBJ2-1 | TRBD2 | NA | TRBV4-1 | TGCGCCAGCAGCCCTGGACTAGCTCGTGCGTACAATGAGCAGTTCTTC | CASSPGLARAYNEQFF
TRBJ2-1 | NA | once | TRBV25-1 | TGTGCCAGCAGTGAATCTTGGCAGGACAATGAGCAGTTCTTC | CASSESWQDNEQFF
TRBJ2-7 | NA | few | TRBV2 | TGTGCCAGCACACGGTCCGAGAGCTCCTACGAGCAGTACTTC | CASTRSESSYEQYF
TRBJ2-5 | TRBD2 | once | TRBV7-7 | TGTGCTAGCAGCTTAGATGCAGCGGGGGGGGAGACCCAGTACTTC | CASSLDAAGGETQYF
TRBJ2-3 | NA | NA | TRBV13 | TGTGCCAGCAGCTTAGGCAGGCCTCCTACGCAGTATTTT | CASSLGRPPTQYF
TRBJ1-5 | TRBD1 | NA | TRBV12-5 | TGTGCTAGTGGAACCGGGACAGGCAATCAGCCCCAGCATTTT | CASGTGTGNQPQHF
TRBJ1-4 | NA | NA | TRBV30 | TGTGCCTGGGGGAGGGGGGTTGATGAAAAACTGTTTTTT | CAWGRGVDEKLFF
TRBJ2-5 | NA | NA | TRBV2 | TGTGCCAGCAGAGGCTCGGTGGGACTCCGACAAGAGACCCAGTACTTC | CASRGSVGLRQETQYF
TRBJ2-5 | TRBD1 | NA | TRBV5-1 | TGCGCCAGCAGTAGAACCGGGACAGTTACGTACCAAGAGACCCAGTACTTC | CASSRTGTVTYQETQYF